These 26 T cell receptor beta chains were sequenced from one sample in a study of T cell repertoires in cytomegalovirus infection. TCRdb redid the calling of the reads with MiXCR, one entry per CDR3 protein. Found here are 150,000 or so distinct CDR3 sequences, 30% to 40% of them singletons; the top ten hold 45% to 55%. The antigens for these receptors are not known. This sample comprised CD8+ T cells from cultured PBMCs, obtained from culture after CMV antigen stimulation. These receptors came from a human donor in good health (CMV status not recorded). Some clones in this sample may be carry-over from other donors' samples.

The chain combines TRBV5-3 with TRBJ2-1; possibly TRBD1 for D (5 bases). TRBV5-3 is annotated as an ORF whose role is uncertain. The germline V and J ends were trimmed by 8 bases and 4 bases, with 16 bases remaining between them. There are 14 residues in the CDR3. CDR3 in amino acids: CASSLDSRYNEQFF. CDR3 coding DNA: TGTGCCAGCAGCCTAGACAGTAGATACAATGAGCAGTTCTTC.

The chain combines TRBV15 with TRBJ2-7, with D possibly matching TRBD2 (5 bases). Deletions cut 0 bases from V and 5 bases from J, with 8 bases between. The CDR3 covers 13 residues. Germline V gene data show CDR1 as LNHNV and CDR2 as YYDKDF (reference sequence). In DNA, the CDR3 is TGTGCCACCAGCAGAGATTGGAGGCACGAGCAGTACTTC. As protein: CATSRDWRHEQYF.

The sample holds one count of this clonotype. The rearrangement joins TRBV28 to TRBJ2-5, with TRBD1 as a possible D gene (6 bases). The V end was cut by 4 bases, the J end by 2 bases, with 14 bases between. The CDR3 has 15 residues. CDR1 is MDHEN, CDR2 SYDVKM, per germline. This CDR3 reads CASSYLGHEQETQYF. The DNA for the CDR3 is TGTGCCAGCAGTTATCTGGGACACGAACAAGAGACCCAGTACTTC.

The gene calls are TRBV2 and TRBJ1-1; TRBD1 matches at 7 bases. With V trimmed by 1 base and J by 1 base, 0 bases remained unmatched. CDR1 is SNHLY, CDR2 FYNNEI, per germline. CDR3 length: 14 amino acids. The CDR3 nucleotides are TGTGCCAGCAGTGAAGACAGGGGGAACACTGAAGCTTTCTTT. It codes for CASSEDRGNTEAFF.

The chain joins TRBV27 to TRBJ1-1; D is possibly TRBD1 (5 bases). This CDR3 contains 13 residues. Germline V gene data show CDR1 as MNHEY and CDR2 as SMNVEV (reference sequence). With 2 bases removed from V and 7 bases from J, the gap between germline ends came to 11 bases. The CDR3 bases are TGTGCCAGCAGTTTAGGGGGAGAGGGTGAAGCTTTCTTT. Translation: CASSLGGEGEAFF.

This clonotype has only a few counts. V is TRBV6-8 and J is TRBJ2-5; no clear D. The ends were cut back, 2 bases at V and 5 bases at J, with 12 bases in the middle. The CDR3 sequence is 14 residues long. Per the germline V gene, CDR1 is MNHGY and CDR2 is SAAAGT. The CDR3 here is CASSYGVNSETQYF. The CDR3 bases are TGTGCCAGCAGTTACGGGGTAAACTCGGAGACCCAGTACTTC.

This clonotype was seen a few times. The chain couples TRBV2 to TRBJ2-2, with D possibly matching TRBD1 (5 bases). The germline V gene encodes CDR1 SNHLY and CDR2 FYNNEI. Trimming cost V 5 bases and J 4 bases, with 17 bases left between them. This CDR3 has 16 residues. CDR3 sequence (DNA): TGTGCCAGCAGTCCCCGCAGGGCTCTTGGCACCGGGGAGCTGTTTTTT. It specifies CASSPRRALGTGELFF.

This clonotype was picked up many times. The chain recombines TRBV7-2 with TRBJ1-5; D uncertain. Germline-derived CDR1 and CDR2 are SGHTA and FQGNSA. Between the trimmed V and J ends, which lost 5 bases and 4 bases, there was a span of 9 bases. CDR3 size: 13 residues. CDR3: CASSASRNQPQHF. The CDR3 region has the DNA TGTGCCAGCAGCGCATCAAGGAATCAGCCCCAGCATTTT.

Only a few counts were recorded for this clonotype. V usage is TRBV2 and J usage is TRBJ2-3; TRBD2 matches at 9 bases. J was trimmed by 2 bases and V by 1 base; bases with no gene match: 7. Germline V gene sequence: CDR1 SNHLY, CDR2 FYNNEI. The CDR3 is 17 amino acids. The CDR3 spells CASSEGLAGTFTDTQYF. DNA of the CDR3: TGTGCCAGCAGTGAAGGTCTAGCGGGGACATTCACAGATACGCAGTATTTT.

The chain combines TRBV28 with TRBJ2-5, with 10 bases identical to TRBD2. The CDR3 runs to 17 residues. Germline assignment: CDR1 MDHEN and CDR2 SYDVKM. Trimming removed 6 bases from V and 3 bases from J; junction bases left unmatched: 13. CDR3 DNA: TGTGCCAGCAGCCTAAACCAGCGGGGGGGCCTAGAAGAGACCCAGTACTTC. This translates into CASSLNQRGGLEETQYF.

This clonotype was recorded many times. The rearrangement joins TRBV6-1 to TRBJ2-2; 7 bases match TRBD1. V shed 5 bases and J 6 bases; nucleotides not matched to a gene: 18. CDR3 size: 18 residues. The V gene's germline CDR1 is MNHNS and CDR2 SASEGT. This CDR3 is CASSFLAQGSNLAGELFF. Written as DNA, the CDR3 is TGTGCCAGCAGTTTTCTCGCACAGGGGAGTAATTTGGCCGGGGAGCTGTTTTTT.

The rearrangement joins TRBV27 to TRBJ2-2; 7 bases map to TRBD2. In germline, CDR1 is MNHEY, CDR2 SMNVEV (reference sequence). The CDR3 is 14 residues long. J was trimmed by 5 bases and V by 5 bases; bases with no gene match: 5. Here the CDR3 reads CASSPLGGTGELFF. CDR3 bases: TGTGCCAGCAGTCCCCTGGGGGGGACCGGGGAGCTGTTTTTT.

The J gene is TRBJ2-7, the V gene TRBV3-1; no definite D call. The length of the CDR3 is 14 residues. CDR1 is LGHDT and CDR2 is YNNKEL in the germline V gene (reference sequence). The V and J ends lost 1 base and 0 bases respectively, with 7 bases between them. For the CDR3, the DNA is TGTGCCAGCAGCCAAGTGGCCCACTCCTACGAGCAGTACTTC. It codes for CASSQVAHSYEQYF.

The chain has TRBV20-1 and TRBJ1-2, with D unresolved. The CDR3 runs 13 residues. V lost 0 bases and J 5 bases, leaving 10 bases between the germline ends. Germline assignment: CDR1 DFQATT and CDR2 SNEGSKA (reference sequence). CDR3 protein: CSARDLGSYGYTF. Written as DNA, the CDR3 is TGCAGTGCTAGAGATTTAGGCAGTTATGGCTACACCTTC.

The V call is TRBV20-1, the J call TRBJ2-7, with 9 bases fitting TRBD2. V lost 3 bases to trimming and J lost 5 bases; unmatched junction nucleotides: 8. Per germline, CDR1 DFQATT and CDR2 SNEGSKA (reference sequence). This CDR3 comprises 14 residues. The CDR3: CSASGGGALDEQYF. For the CDR3, the DNA is TGCAGTGCTAGTGGCGGGGGGGCCCTCGACGAGCAGTACTTC.

The chain couples TRBV27 to TRBJ2-1; TRBD2 aligns across 12 bases. This CDR3 region has 19 residues. V lost 4 bases to trimming and J lost 1 base; unmatched junction nucleotides: 11. Germline V lookup: CDR1 MNHEY, CDR2 SMNVEV (reference sequence). The CDR3 reads CASSYRPGLAGASYNEQFF. CDR3 coding DNA: TGTGCCAGCAGTTATCGTCCGGGACTAGCGGGTGCTTCCTACAATGAGCAGTTCTTC.

In its sample, this clonotype was seen a few times. V is TRBV10-3 and J is TRBJ1-3; D not certain. V was clipped by 2 bases and J by 0 bases, with 8 bases between them. Per the germline V gene, CDR1 is ENHRY and CDR2 is SYGVKD. There are 15 residues in the CDR3. CDR3 DNA sequence: TGTGCCATCAGTGAGATCGGAAGCTCTGGAAACACCATATATTTT. Its protein product is CAISEIGSSGNTIYF.

This chain uses TRBV6-2 or TRBV6-3 with TRBJ1-5, with D perhaps matching TRBD1 (6 bases). Trimming left V 4 bases short and J 6 bases short, with 10 bases between. CDR3 length: 13 amino acids. CDR1 MNHEY and CDR2 SVGEGT come from the germline V gene. Written as DNA, the CDR3 is TGTGCCAGCAGTTTGACAGGCAGTCAGCCCCAGCATTTT. It is translated as CASSLTGSQPQHF.

The chain combines TRBV15 with TRBJ2-7, with D uncertain. This CDR3 has 12 residues. V lost 0 bases, J lost 5 bases, and 5 bases lay in between. Germline lookup yields CDR1 LNHNV and CDR2 YYDKDF (reference sequence). CDR3 nucleotides: TGTGCCACCAGCAGAGATAGGAACGAGCAGTACTTC. This codes for CATSRDRNEQYF.

This clonotype came up many times. This sequence joins TRBV5-1 and TRBJ1-4; D is perhaps TRBD1 (6 bases). Germline V gene data show CDR1 as SGHRS and CDR2 as YFSETQ. The CDR3 sequence is 14 residues long. V lost 5 bases, J lost 2 bases, and 10 bases lay in between. The CDR3 spells CASRQGSTNEKLFF. CDR3 coding DNA: TGCGCCAGCAGACAGGGCTCCACTAATGAAAAACTGTTTTTT.

This clonotype was counted ten times or more. V and J are TRBV7-6 and TRBJ2-7, with 12 bases that match TRBD2. The trim removed 5 bases at V and 2 bases at J, leaving 4 bases unmatched. The germline V gene encodes CDR1 SGHVS and CDR2 FNYEAQ. The CDR3 is 15 residues long. The CDR3 is CASSPGLAGAYEQYF. The CDR3 DNA reads as TGTGCCAGCAGCCCGGGACTAGCGGGCGCCTACGAGCAGTACTTC.

The CDR3 loop is CASSNRDSYNEQFF. DNA of the CDR3: TGTGCCAGCAGTAACCGGGACAGCTACAATGAGCAGTTCTTC. This rearrangement joins TRBV7-8 to TRBJ2-1, with 7 bases lining up with TRBD1. Germline V gene sequence: CDR1 SGHVS, CDR2 FQNEAQ. Unmatched junction bases numbered 5, after V lost 6 bases and J lost 3 bases. The CDR3 is 14 amino acids.

This clonotype turned up a few times. V gene TRBV9 combines with J gene TRBJ2-4; maybe TRBD1 (7 bases). CDR1 and CDR2 (germline): SGDLS, YYNGEE. V dropped 3 bases and J dropped 5 bases, with 15 bases sitting between them. This CDR3 region has 15 residues. Here the CDR3 reads CASSDPQGGENIQYF. The CDR3 DNA is TGTGCCAGCAGCGATCCCCAGGGGGGCGAAAACATTCAGTACTTC.

This clonotype was seen a few times. CDR3 residues: CASSQEGGHTEAFF. The CDR3 DNA reads TGTGCCAGCAGCCAAGAAGGAGGGCACACTGAAGCTTTCTTT. J is TRBJ1-1 and V is TRBV4-2; no clear D gene. The CDR3 is 14 residues long. Germline lookup yields CDR1 LGHNA and CDR2 YNFKEQ. V was clipped by 0 bases and J by 3 bases, with 8 bases between them.

This clonotype was recorded once. The chain joins TRBV28 to TRBJ2-1; TRBD1 is a possible D gene (6 bases). CDR3 size: 15 residues. V lost 4 bases and J 7 bases, leaving 17 bases between the germline ends. Germline loops: CDR1 MDHEN, CDR2 SYDVKM. The CDR3 is CASSWHRAFGNEQFF. The CDR3 DNA follows: TGTGCCAGCAGTTGGCACAGGGCTTTTGGAAATGAGCAGTTCTTC.

This chain uses TRBV2 with TRBJ1-4; D gene unclear. The CDR3 length is 14 residues. The V and J ends lost 8 bases and 4 bases respectively, with 14 bases between them. The germline gives CDR1 SNHLY, CDR2 FYNNEI. The CDR3 nucleotides are TGTGCCAGCGGACGCCCGGGCGATAATGAAAAACTGTTTTTT. This encodes CASGRPGDNEKLFF. Looking up the rest from reference TRBV2 and TRBJ1-4 gives the full variable domain: EPEVTQTPSHQVTQMGQEVILRCVPISNHLYFYWYRQILGQKVEFLVSFYNNEISEKSEIFDDQFSVERPDGSNFTLKIRSTKLEDSAMYFCASGRPGDNEKLFFGSGTQLSVL.